This T cell receptor (beta chain) was sequenced for a study of Ad26.COV2.S vaccination and SARS-CoV-2 variants. The repertoire was sequenced with immunoSEQ multiplex PCR; TCRdb's copy has only in-frame clones and lacks some. The sample includes around 250,000 clones, about 89% of them seen just once. General study findings and limits: Spike-specific CD8+ and CD4+ T cell responses reportedly showed substantial breadth after vaccination. Total responses of T cells may have been underestimated by the analyses of TCR breadth and depth.

Documented treatment: around 19 received Ad26.COV2.S at low or high dose, single or two shots; roughly 5 received placebo; per-sample allocation not given. After the first vaccine or placebo injection, samples were drawn on day 63. The length of the CDR3 is 13 residues. Per germline, CDR1 KGHDR and CDR2 SFDVKD. The V segment lost 6 bases and the J segment 3 bases; nucleotides outside the gene matches: 2. As to this clone: Its antigen is undetermined.

The rearrangement uses TRBV24-1 and TRBJ2-3, with TRBD1 matching 7 bases. The receptor was isolated from a person between 18 and 60 years old who received the Ad26.COV2.S COVID-19 vaccine or a placebo. The starting material was peripheral blood, obtained in a trial of Ad26.COV2.S vaccine versus placebo. CDR3 nucleotide sequence: TGTGCCACCAGTCGGGACAGAACAGATACGCAGTATTTT. Translation: CATSRDRTDTQYF.